This entry lists 26 T cell receptor beta chains sequenced from one sample in a study of ipilimumab plus nivolumab after autologous stem cell transplantation. Some clones are missing from TCRdb's copy, which holds only in-frame ones; the method was immunoSEQ multiplex PCR. The sample lists some 87,000 clones, more than 80% occurring once. This specimen was PBMCs, taken in a trial of ipilimumab plus nivolumab as post-transplant consolidation. The receptors derive from a male donor with diffuse large B-cell lymphoma.

This chain connects TRBV21-1 to TRBJ1-1; the table's D call, TRBD1, has no DNA check behind it. TRBV21-1 is an annotated pseudogene. The CDR3 length is 15 residues. This CDR3 reads CASSKRQRMNTEAFF. In DNA form, the CDR3 reads TGTGCCAGCAGCAAACGACAGAGGATGAACACTGAAGCTTTCTTT.

The V and J genes are TRBV28 and TRBJ2-1; D unclear. V was clipped by 8 bases and J by 0 bases, with 17 bases between them. This CDR3 contains 16 residues. Germline CDR1 and CDR2: MDHEN and SYDVKM. The CDR3 bases are TGTGCCAGCCACCGCGGTGCCCAAAGCTCCTACAATGAGCAGTTCTTC. Translated: CASHRGAQSSYNEQFF.

The rearrangement joins TRBV9 to TRBJ2-5; D remains ambiguous. V lost 1 base and J lost 5, with 9 bases in between. CDR1 is SGDLS, CDR2 YYNGEE, per germline. The CDR3 spans 13 residues. The CDR3 bases are TGTGCCAGCAGCGTATCTTATCGGGAGACCCAGTACTTC. This codes for CASSVSYRETQYF.

There are a few counts of this clone. The chain is built from TRBV15 and TRBJ1-5; weak D call: TRBD1 (5 bases). The CDR3 extends over 16 amino acids. CDR1 LNHNV and CDR2 YYDKDF come from the germline V gene (reference sequence). V lost 1 base and J 9 bases, leaving 19 bases between the germline ends. The CDR3 nucleotides read TGTGCCACCAGCAGAGTAGTTGGACAAGCCCCACTGCCCCAGCATTTT. This sequence encodes CATSRVVGQAPLPQHF.

The V gene is TRBV11-2, the J gene TRBJ2-5; the match to TRBD2 covers 10 bases. The CDR3 covers 16 residues. Germline V gene lookup returns CDR1 SGHAT and CDR2 FQNNGV. V gave up 5 bases and J gave up 4 bases; unmatched junction bases: 10. The CDR3 DNA follows: TGTGCCAGCAGCCGGTCGGCTAGCGGGGGCCTAGAGACCCAGTACTTC. Its protein product is CASSRSASGGLETQYF. The full variable domain, rest sourced from reference TRBV11-2 and TRBJ2-5, is EAGVAQSPRYKIIEKRQSVAFWCNPISGHATLYWYQQILGQGPKLLIQFQNNGVVDDSQLPKDRFSAERLKGVDSTLKIQPAKLEDSAVYLCASSRSASGGLETQYFGPGTRLLVL.

The chain employs TRBV7-2 and TRBJ2-7; no firm D call. V gave up 1 base and J gave up 2 bases, with 15 bases separating them. This CDR3 is built from 16 residues. Looked up from germline, CDR1 is SGHTA and CDR2 is FQGNSA. CDR3 sequence (DNA): TGTGCCAGCAGCTTAGGGGGAAGGTGGATTGCCTACGAGCAGTACTTC. It encodes CASSLGGRWIAYEQYF. The variable domain in full, completed from reference TRBV7-2 and TRBJ2-7, reads GAGVSQSPSNKVTEKGKDVELRCDPISGHTALYWYRQSLGQGLEFLIYFQGNSAPDKSGLPSDRFSAERTGGSVSTLTIQRTQQEDSAVYLCASSLGGRWIAYEQYFGPGTRLTVT.

V and J are TRBV6-6 and TRBJ1-5; 7 bases fit TRBD1. The V gene end was trimmed by 6 bases and the J gene end by 5 bases; junction bases not matched to a gene: 7. The CDR3 is made up of 14 amino acids. The V gene's germline CDR1 is MNHNY and CDR2 SVGAGI (reference sequence). The CDR3 loop reads CASRERQGHQPQHF. The CDR3 nucleotides are TGTGCCAGCAGGGAACGACAGGGCCATCAGCCCCAGCATTTT.

The chain uses TRBV5-4 and TRBJ1-6; D is unclear. The CDR3 runs 16 residues. Trimming pared 1 base from V and 9 bases from J, leaving 17 bases between. In germline, CDR1 is SGHNT, CDR2 YYREEE (reference sequence). The CDR3 here is CASSLYGLYSGSPLHF. CDR3 DNA sequence: TGTGCCAGCAGCTTGTATGGACTCTACTCAGGTTCACCCCTCCACTTT.

This sequence joins TRBV19 and TRBJ2-7, with 8 positions matching TRBD2. Trimming removed 3 bases from V and 3 bases from J; junction bases left unmatched: 7. From germline, CDR1 is LNHDA and CDR2 SQIVND (reference sequence). The CDR3 has 15 amino acids. The CDR3 DNA reads as TGTGCCAGTAGTATCCTAGCGGGCCAGGGCTACGAGCAGTACTTC. As protein: CASSILAGQGYEQYF.

V gene TRBV6-6 combines with J gene TRBJ1-2; unclear D gene. This CDR3 is built from 15 residues. Germline CDR1 is MNHNY and CDR2 is SVGAGI (reference sequence). The V end was cut by 0 bases, the J end by 2 bases, with 10 bases between. The CDR3 region is CASSYSRDSNYGYTF. Written as DNA, the CDR3 is TGTGCCAGCAGTTACTCACGGGATTCCAACTATGGCTACACCTTC.

This chain uses TRBV2 with TRBJ2-3; TRBD2 agrees at 11 bases. V lost 11 bases and J lost 6; bases outside the gene matches: 10. There are 14 residues in the CDR3. Looked up from germline, CDR1 is SNHLY and CDR2 is FYNNEI. For the CDR3, the DNA is TGTGCCTCAACTAGCGGGGGCTCTCGGGATACGCAGTATTTT. As protein: CASTSGGSRDTQYF.

V and J are TRBV19 and TRBJ1-5; possibly TRBD1 for D (6 bases). The germline CDR1 and CDR2 sequences are LNHDA and SQIVND (reference sequence). The CDR3 extends over 13 amino acids. The V and J ends lost 5 bases and 4 bases respectively, with 9 bases between them. The CDR3 DNA is TGTGCCAGTAGTCTCCAGGGGAATCAGCCCCAGCATTTT. Translating it yields CASSLQGNQPQHF.

The chain uses TRBV7-9 and TRBJ2-2, with 10 bases aligning to TRBD1. The germline gives CDR1 SEHNR, CDR2 FQNEAQ (reference sequence). V lost 3 bases to trimming and J lost 1 base; unmatched junction nucleotides: 8. CDR3 size: 18 residues. This chain's CDR3 is CASSFAPGQGRNTGELFF. In DNA form, the CDR3 reads TGTGCCAGCAGCTTTGCACCGGGACAGGGGAGGAACACCGGGGAGCTGTTTTTT.

This sequence joins TRBV6-6 and TRBJ2-7; no firm D call. Germline V gene lookup returns CDR1 MNHNY and CDR2 SVGAGI (reference sequence). The V end was cut by 6 bases, the J end by 5 bases, with 8 bases between. The CDR3 length is 11 residues. Written as DNA, the CDR3 is TGTGCCAGCAGCCCTAGGAACGAGCAGTACTTC. Amino acid sequence: CASSPRNEQYF.

The chain links TRBV19 to TRBJ1-4; D not certain. This CDR3 is 14 amino acids long. V was cut by 5 bases and J by 4 bases, with 11 bases left in between. Germline loops: CDR1 LNHDA, CDR2 SQIVND (reference sequence). CDR3 sequence: CASSPDGDNEKLFF. CDR3 DNA sequence: TGTGCCAGTAGTCCGGACGGAGATAATGAAAAACTGTTTTTT.

This clone was picked up one time. The rearrangement links TRBV30 to TRBJ1-5; a possible D gene is TRBD1 (6 bases). The CDR3 totals 15 residues. Deletions cut 1 base from V and 3 bases from J, with 13 bases between. Germline values: CDR1 GTSNPN, CDR2 SVGIG (reference sequence). The CDR3 loop reads CAWSGRDTINQPQHF. In DNA, the CDR3 is TGTGCCTGGAGTGGCCGGGACACCATCAATCAGCCCCAGCATTTT.

J is TRBJ1-4 and V is TRBV19; D not resolved. The V end lost 3 bases, the J end lost 5 bases, and 10 bases lay between the germline ends. The CDR3 is 14 amino acids. Germline lookup yields CDR1 LNHDA and CDR2 SQIVND (reference sequence). CDR3 bases: TGTGCCAGTAGTATGCTCTCTTTGAATGAAAAACTGTTTTTT. Protein sequence: CASSMLSLNEKLFF. The whole variable domain, filled in from reference TRBV19 and TRBJ1-4, reads DGGITQSPKYLFRKEGQNVTLSCEQNLNHDAMYWYRQDPGQGLRLIYYSQIVNDFQKGDIAEGYSVSREKKESFPLTVTSAQKNPTAFYLCASSMLSLNEKLFFGSGTQLSVL.

The chain carries TRBV6-1 and TRBJ1-3; D possibly corresponds to TRBD1 (6 bases). With 6 bases removed from V and 2 bases from J, the gap between germline ends came to 11 bases. Looked up from germline, CDR1 is MNHNS and CDR2 is SASEGT. This CDR3 region has 14 residues. CDR3 in amino acids: CASSRGQTGNTIYF. CDR3 in DNA: TGTGCCAGCAGCCGGGGGCAAACTGGAAACACCATATATTTT.

This chain joins TRBV6-6 and TRBJ2-7; a possible D gene is TRBD1 (6 bases). The CDR3 consists of 14 residues. Looked up from germline, CDR1 is MNHNY and CDR2 is SVGAGI (reference sequence). Deletions cut 2 bases from V and 11 bases from J, with 19 bases between. The CDR3 bases are TGTGCCAGCAGTTACCCCGGGGCAGGGGAACGTAAGTACTTC. Protein: CASSYPGAGERKYF.

The V call is TRBV11-2, the J call TRBJ2-3, with unresolved D. Per the germline V gene, CDR1 is SGHAT and CDR2 is FQNNGV. The CDR3 runs 15 residues. V shed 5 bases and J shed 0 bases, with 12 bases lying between them. As DNA, the CDR3 is TGTGCCAGCAGCCCCCCTCAGTCCAGCACAGATACGCAGTATTTT. It codes for CASSPPQSSTDTQYF. The complete variable domain, with remaining parts taken from reference TRBV11-2 and TRBJ2-3, reads EAGVAQSPRYKIIEKRQSVAFWCNPISGHATLYWYQQILGQGPKLLIQFQNNGVVDDSQLPKDRFSAERLKGVDSTLKIQPAKLEDSAVYLCASSPPQSSTDTQYFGPGTRLTVL.

The chain has TRBV5-1 and TRBJ2-2; 14 bases are a match to TRBD2. The germline CDR1 and CDR2 sequences are SGHRS and YFSETQ. Losses at the gene ends were 5 bases for V and 7 bases for J; bases not matched to a gene: 7. The CDR3 runs 16 residues. CDR3 bases: TGCGCCAGCAGTTCCGGGACTAGCGGGGGTATCGGGGAGCTGTTTTTT. Residues: CASSSGTSGGIGELFF.

The chain couples TRBV19 to TRBJ2-4, with D perhaps TRBD1 (6 bases). The V and J ends lost 4 bases and 8 bases respectively, with 18 bases between them. This CDR3 spans 15 amino acids. Germline CDR1 LNHDA, CDR2 SQIVND (reference sequence). CDR3 nucleotides: TGTGCCAGTAGTACGTGGGGGCATGGGGGTGACATTCAGTACTTC. This encodes CASSTWGHGGDIQYF.

In its sample, this clone was seen once. V and J are TRBV5-8 and TRBJ2-1; 7 positions match TRBD2. The V gene end was trimmed by 0 bases and the J gene end by 4 bases; junction bases not matched to a gene: 4. CDR3 length: 15 amino acids. Germline CDR1 reads SGHTS; CDR2 reads YDEGEE. In DNA form, the CDR3 reads TGTGCCAGCAGCTTGGCACCCGGGAGGTACAATGAGCAGTTCTTC. It yields the protein CASSLAPGRYNEQFF. Complete variable domain (other parts from reference TRBV5-8 and TRBJ2-1): EAGVTQSPTHLIKTRGQQATLRCSPISGHTSVYWYQQALGLGLQFLLWYDEGEERNRGNFPPRFSGRQFPNYSSELNVNALELEDSALYLCASSLAPGRYNEQFFGPGTRLTVL.

This clone appeared a few times. The same CDR3 can be traced to other DNA sequences in this sample. This chain links TRBV7-8 with TRBJ2-5; 10 bases fit TRBD1. Germline V gene data show CDR1 as SGHVS and CDR2 as FQNEAQ. Trimming removed 4 bases from V and 4 bases from J; junction bases left unmatched: 9. This CDR3 region has 16 residues. The CDR3 sequence: CASSYGQGVGRETQYF. The CDR3 nucleotides are TGTGCCAGCAGCTACGGACAGGGGGTTGGAAGAGAGACCCAGTACTTC.

This clone was observed a few times. The genes are TRBV19 and TRBJ1-1; no firm D call. V lost 4 bases to trimming and J lost 1 base, with 16 bases between them. Per germline, CDR1 LNHDA and CDR2 SQIVND (reference sequence). The CDR3 has 16 amino acids. The CDR3 here is CASSTLSSTGNTEAFF. CDR3 coding DNA: TGTGCCAGTAGTACCTTATCAAGCACGGGGAACACTGAAGCTTTCTTT.

This chain joins TRBV28 and TRBJ1-2, with a possible D match to TRBD1 (5 bases). This CDR3 region has 12 residues. CDR1 is MDHEN and CDR2 is SYDVKM in the germline V gene. V shed 10 bases and J shed 1 base, with 10 bases lying between them. CDR3 loop: CANKDSNYGYTF. The CDR3 bases are TGTGCCAACAAAGACAGTAACTATGGCTACACCTTC.